These T cell receptor beta chains were read from a single sample in a study of blood T cells in healthy people across ages. MiXCR, run by TCRdb on the 5' RACE reads, gives a single entry per CDR3 protein. The table shows approximately 800,000 distinct CDR3 sequences, with 25% to 30% occurring only once. This sample also appeared in a second study, on T cells of mothers and their children.

Sequenced: blood. These receptors were obtained from a boy younger than 18 in good health. CDR3s include the opening cysteine and the closing phenylalanine or tryptophan. A D gene is named only where the DNA matches it firmly. The size entry is marked missing in some rows and otherwise reads once, few, many or a size class.

length	J	size	D	V	CDR3	DNA
15	TRBJ2-1	few	TRBD1	TRBV19	CASSIDDRGGNEQFF	TGTGCCAGTAGTATAGATGACAGGGGTGGGAATGAGCAGTTCTTC
15	TRBJ2-1	-	TRBD2	TRBV10-3	CAISETSGGYDEQFF	TGTGCCATCAGTGAGACTAGCGGGGGCTACGATGAGCAGTTCTTC
14	TRBJ1-2	-	-	TRBV7-9	CASSPGGQLYGYTF	TGTGCCAGCAGCCCCGGTGGACAGCTCTATGGCTACACCTTC
13	TRBJ2-5	-	TRBD1	TRBV20-1	CSAGDSTQETQYF	TGCAGTGCTGGGGACAGTACTCAAGAGACCCAGTACTTC
13	TRBJ2-7	few	-	TRBV28	CASSFTGPYEQYF	TGTGCCAGCAGTTTTACCGGGCCCTACGAGCAGTACTTC
12	TRBJ2-1	few	-	TRBV5-1	CASSYQGNEQFF	TGCGCCAGCAGCTACCAGGGCAATGAGCAGTTCTTC
15	TRBJ2-3	-	-	TRBV5-1	CASSLAGVETDTQYF	TGCGCCAGCAGCTTGGCGGGGGTCGAGACAGATACGCAGTATTTT
14	TRBJ1-2	-	TRBD1	TRBV20-1	CSAPRTGGNYGHTF	TGCAGTGCCCCTAGGACAGGGGGGAACTATGGCCACACCTTC
15	TRBJ1-2	-	-	TRBV27	CASSPLGGAPLGYTF	TGTGCCAGCAGCCCCTTGGGAGGGGCCCCCTTAGGCTACACCTTC
16	TRBJ1-5	few	TRBD1	TRBV12-3/TRBV12-4	CASSPSRDSNNQPQHF	TGTGCCAGCAGCCCAAGCCGGGACAGCAACAATCAGCCCCAGCATTTT
16	TRBJ2-3	-	TRBD2	TRBV10-3	CASVPTSGLSTDTQYF	TGTGCCAGTGTACCGACTAGCGGGCTTTCCACAGATACGCAGTATTTT
14	TRBJ2-7	few	-	TRBV5-1	CASTQGGGGYEQYF	TGCGCCAGCACGCAGGGAGGGGGCGGCTACGAGCAGTACTTC
15	TRBJ2-5	few	TRBD2	TRBV7-2	CASSLTASGQETQYF	TGTGCCAGCAGCTTAACAGCTAGCGGCCAAGAGACCCAGTACTTC
14	TRBJ2-7	-	TRBD1	TRBV11-1	CASSRGQGAHEQYF	TGTGCCAGCAGCCGGGGACAGGGGGCACACGAGCAGTACTTC
14	TRBJ2-3	-	-	TRBV7-2	CASSPPLVTDTQYF	TGTGCCAGCAGCCCTCCTCTAGTCACAGATACGCAGTATTTT
17	TRBJ2-2	few	TRBD1	TRBV5-4	CASSFRWTGEGTGELFF	TGTGCCAGCAGCTTCCGTTGGACAGGGGAGGGAACCGGGGAGCTGTTTTTT
15	TRBJ2-7	few	TRBD1	TRBV19	CANSIDRGTSYEQYF	TGTGCCAATAGTATTGACAGGGGAACATCCTACGAGCAGTACTTC
15	TRBJ1-4	few	-	TRBV7-8	CASSHGGGAGEKLFF	TGTGCCAGCAGCCACGGCGGGGGCGCGGGGGAAAAACTGTTTTTT
16	TRBJ1-2	-	-	TRBV7-9	CASIPRDGSPNYGYTF	TGTGCCAGCATCCCTCGGGACGGAAGCCCTAACTATGGCTACACCTTC
18	TRBJ2-6	-	-	TRBV18	CASSPDPGRTSGANVLTF	TGTGCCAGCTCCCCAGACCCCGGACGGACCTCTGGGGCCAACGTCCTGACTTTC
14	TRBJ1-1	-	TRBD1	TRBV5-1	CASGRVQGGTEAFF	TGCGCCAGCGGCAGAGTCCAGGGGGGCACCGAAGCTTTCTTT
17	TRBJ2-7	-	-	TRBV27	CASSTTLQERGSYEQYF	TGTGCCAGCAGCACGACTCTGCAGGAGAGGGGCTCCTACGAGCAGTACTTC
19	TRBJ2-3	-	-	TRBV7-9	CASSLGSQVERLSTDTQYF	TGTGCCAGCAGCTTAGGGTCCCAGGTGGAGCGCCTTAGCACAGATACGCAGTATTTT
15	TRBJ2-5	few	TRBD1	TRBV20-1	CSARPGTRGRETQYF	TGCAGTGCTCGCCCAGGGACCAGGGGGCGAGAGACCCAGTACTTC
11	TRBJ2-3	few	-	TRBV5-6	CASSSGGTEYF	TGTGCCAGCAGCTCGGGGGGGACAGAGTATTTT
13	TRBJ2-7	few	-	TRBV18	CASSPPGAGEQYF	TGTGCCAGCTCACCACCCGGAGCGGGCGAGCAGTACTTC
12	TRBJ1-4	few	-	TRBV20-1	CSVGQGNEKLFF	TGCAGTGTTGGTCAGGGGAATGAAAAACTGTTTTTT
12	TRBJ2-7	few	-	TRBV29-1	CSAGTGTYEQYF	TGCAGTGCTGGGACGGGAACTTACGAGCAGTACTTC
14	TRBJ2-7	-	-	TRBV28	CASSKSGVNYEQYF	TGTGCCAGCAGCAAATCGGGGGTAAATTACGAGCAGTACTTC
15	TRBJ2-6	few	TRBD2	TRBV28	CASTRGDAGANVLTF	TGTGCCAGCACCCGGGGGGATGCTGGGGCCAACGTCCTGACTTTC
13	TRBJ2-7	-	-	TRBV7-2	CASSPIGVKEQYF	TGTGCCAGCAGCCCCATAGGCGTTAAGGAGCAGTACTTC
14	TRBJ2-7	few	TRBD2	TRBV11-2	CASSPAGGVPQQYF	TGTGCCAGCAGCCCCGCCGGGGGGGTACCTCAGCAGTACTTC
12	TRBJ2-5	-	-	TRBV29-1	CSVGGRRETQYF	TGCAGCGTTGGGGGGCGCAGGGAGACCCAGTACTTC
17	TRBJ2-1	few	TRBD2	TRBV7-9	CASSLVGRGASYNEQFF	TGTGCCAGCAGCTTAGTGGGGCGGGGGGCCTCCTACAATGAGCAGTTCTTC
15	TRBJ2-3	-	-	TRBV12-3/TRBV12-4	CASSLGGVAADTQYF	TGTGCCAGCAGTTTAGGCGGAGTGGCAGCAGATACGCAGTATTTT
12	TRBJ1-5	few	-	TRBV27	CAGRGGNQPQHF	TGTGCCGGCCGAGGGGGAAATCAGCCCCAGCATTTT
14	TRBJ1-2	-	-	TRBV28	CASRDGGLSYGYTF	TGTGCCAGCAGGGATGGAGGGCTGAGCTATGGCTACACCTTC
14	TRBJ1-1	-	-	TRBV6-6	CASSNVQGNSEAFF	TGTGCCAGCAGTAACGTCCAGGGGAATTCTGAAGCTTTCTTT
18	TRBJ2-1	-	TRBD2	TRBV20-1	CSASSETSSGRVYNEQFF	TGCAGTGCTAGTTCAGAGACTTCAAGCGGGAGGGTATACAATGAGCAGTTCTTC
13	TRBJ2-4	few	-	TRBV28	CASNSEIANIQYF	TGTGCCAGCAATTCTGAAATTGCGAACATTCAGTACTTC
13	TRBJ2-3	-	-	TRBV9	CASSVWGADTQYF	TGTGCCAGCAGCGTATGGGGCGCAGATACGCAGTATTTT
17	TRBJ2-1	few	TRBD2	TRBV5-1	CASSLGLAGAAYNEQFF	TGCGCCAGCAGCTTAGGACTAGCGGGGGCCGCCTACAATGAGCAGTTCTTC
14	TRBJ1-5	-	-	TRBV30	CAWSQSVGVQPQHF	TGTGCCTGGAGTCAATCAGTTGGGGTCCAGCCCCAGCATTTT
17	TRBJ2-1	-	-	TRBV7-2	CASSSGAGASIYNEQFF	TGTGCCAGCAGCTCTGGGGCGGGGGCCTCTATTTACAATGAGCAGTTCTTC
14	TRBJ2-1	-	-	TRBV6-5	CASRRTGAGNEQFF	TGTGCCAGCAGACGAACGGGGGCCGGCAATGAGCAGTTCTTC
12	TRBJ1-2	-	-	TRBV15	CATSRAEFGYTF	TGTGCCACCAGCAGAGCCGAATTCGGCTACACCTTC
15	TRBJ2-1	few	TRBD2	TRBV2	CASSAGTSGYNEQFF	TGTGCCAGCAGTGCCGGGACTAGCGGCTATAATGAGCAGTTCTTC
13	TRBJ2-7	many	TRBD2	TRBV27	CASSSGGAYEQYF	TGTGCCAGCAGTAGCGGGGGGGCCTACGAGCAGTACTTC
15	TRBJ2-3	few	-	TRBV7-6	CASSEVRGARRTQYF	TGTGCCAGCAGCGAGGTACGGGGGGCCCGGCGAACGCAGTATTTT
16	TRBJ2-3	-	-	TRBV20-1	CSARDNRRVITDTQYF	TGCAGTGCTAGAGACAACCGCAGGGTAATCACAGATACGCAGTATTTT
15	TRBJ1-1	-	-	TRBV11-2	CASSLGDSGAAEAFF	TGTGCCAGCAGCTTAGGCGATTCAGGGGCAGCTGAAGCTTTCTTT
17	TRBJ2-2	few	-	TRBV12-3/TRBV12-4	CASSPGAGAVSTGELFF	TGCGCCAGCAGCCCTGGGGCAGGGGCAGTATCCACCGGGGAGCTGTTTTTT
17	TRBJ2-5	-	-	TRBV5-1	CASSLGIGLAAQETQYF	TGCGCCAGCAGCTTGGGAATTGGGTTAGCGGCTCAAGAGACCCAGTACTTC
17	TRBJ2-3	few	TRBD1	TRBV18	CASSPFDGTGSTDTQYF	TGTGCCAGCTCACCCTTCGACGGGACAGGGAGCACAGATACGCAGTATTTT
13	TRBJ2-7	-	-	TRBV28	CASSGGRRGEQYF	TGTGCCAGCAGTGGGGGCCGGAGAGGCGAGCAGTACTTC